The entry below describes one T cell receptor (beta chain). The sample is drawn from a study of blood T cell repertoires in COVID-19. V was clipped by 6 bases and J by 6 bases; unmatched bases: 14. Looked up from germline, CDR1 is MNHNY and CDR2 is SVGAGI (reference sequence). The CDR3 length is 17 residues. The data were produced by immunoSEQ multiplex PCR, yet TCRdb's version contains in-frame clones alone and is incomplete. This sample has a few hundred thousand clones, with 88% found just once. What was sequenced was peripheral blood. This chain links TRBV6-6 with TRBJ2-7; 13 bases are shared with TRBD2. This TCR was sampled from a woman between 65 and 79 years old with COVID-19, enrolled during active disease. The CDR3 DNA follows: TGTGCCAGCAGGCGAACTAGCGGGAGGGCCTTCGTCAGCGAGCAGTACTTC. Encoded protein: CASRRTSGRAFVSEQYF.